A single sample is the source of the 22 T cell receptor beta chains below, sequenced in a study of response to subunit inactivated influenza vaccine. TCRdb re-called the RT-PCR reads with MiXCR, one entry per CDR3 protein. The data contain 500,000 to 600,000 distinct CDR3 sequences, about 17% of them singletons. Sequencing was performed on CD4+ T cells sorted from PBMCs, taken less than 30 months after vaccination. Receptors were obtained from a man in his fifties or sixties who received an inactivated influenza vaccine.

This clonotype occurred a few times. The CDR3 is CASGRYTEAFF. CDR3 sequence (DNA): TGTGCCAGCGGACGATACACTGAAGCTTTCTTT. V gene TRBV12-3 or TRBV12-4 combines with J gene TRBJ1-1, with unresolved D. The V end lost 8 bases, the J end lost 3 bases, and 7 bases lay between the germline ends. The CDR3 has 11 residues.

The chain carries TRBV7-2 and TRBJ2-1; TRBD2 matches 13 bases. J was trimmed by 8 bases and V by 2 bases; bases with no gene match: 6. The CDR3 contains 16 residues. Germline CDR1 and CDR2: SGHTA and FQGNSA. The CDR3 DNA is TGTGCCAGCAGCTTAAGAACTAGCGGGGGGGCCTATGAGCAGTTCTTC. Its protein is CASSLRTSGGAYEQFF.

In this sample, this clonotype turned up a few times. The CDR3 DNA reads TGCAGTGCTAGAGATCTCGACGTGTTTTTT. Translation gives CSARDLDVFF. The chain has TRBV20-1 and TRBJ1-4, with unresolved D. This CDR3 has 10 residues. Germline V gives CDR1 DFQATT, CDR2 SNEGSKA (reference sequence). Deletions cut 0 bases from V and 15 bases from J, with 8 bases between.

This clonotype has just a few counts. This chain links TRBV6-2 or TRBV6-3 with TRBJ2-2, with 8 nucleotides matching TRBD1. Germline trimming cut 2 bases from V and 10 bases from J; bases unmatched to any gene: 6. The CDR3 spans 14 residues. Germline V lookup: CDR1 MNHEY, CDR2 SVGEGT. CDR3 amino acids: CASSYPRDRKELFF. The CDR3 nucleotides are TGTGCCAGCAGTTACCCACGGGACAGGAAGGAGCTGTTTTTT.

The chain couples TRBV28 to TRBJ1-4; a possible D gene is TRBD1 (6 bases). This CDR3 comprises 15 residues. The V end lost 6 bases, the J end lost 7 bases, and 18 bases lay between the germline ends. Per the germline V gene, CDR1 is MDHEN and CDR2 is SYDVKM. CDR3 sequence (DNA): TGTGCCAGCAGCGCTCCTAGGGGGTTAGGTGAAAAACTGTTTTTT. This gives the protein CASSAPRGLGEKLFF. Based on the CDR3 plus reference TRBV28 and TRBJ1-4, the full variable domain is DVKVTQSSRYLVKRTGEKVFLECVQDMDHENMFWYRQDPGLGLRLIYFSYDVKMKEKGDIPEGYSVSREKKERFSLILESASTNQTSMYLCASSAPRGLGEKLFFGSGTQLSVL.

This chain uses TRBV20-1 with TRBJ2-7; 9 bases line up with TRBD1. There are 14 residues in the CDR3. CDR1 and CDR2 from the germline V gene are DFQATT and SNEGSKA (reference sequence). The V and J ends lost 5 bases and 7 bases, in that order; junction bases with no gene match: 12. CDR3 bases: TGCAGTGCTCCCAGAGCGGACAGGGGAGGGGAGCAGTACTTC. Amino acids: CSAPRADRGGEQYF.

This clonotype was observed a few times. This sequence joins TRBV5-1 and TRBJ2-1; TRBD1 matches 7 bases. This CDR3 is 16 amino acids long. The V gene end was trimmed by 2 bases and the J gene end by 8 bases; junction bases not matched to a gene: 13. Germline loops: CDR1 SGHRS, CDR2 YFSETQ. Here the CDR3 reads CASSLTIRQGSYEQFF. CDR3 in DNA: TGCGCCAGCAGCTTAACGATTCGACAGGGAAGCTATGAGCAGTTCTTC.

The J gene is TRBJ1-1, the V gene TRBV3-1; the D is unclear. The V end lost 4 bases, the J end lost 9 bases, and 18 bases lay between the germline ends. The CDR3 is made up of 14 amino acids. In germline, CDR1 is LGHDT, CDR2 YNNKEL (reference sequence). The CDR3 here is CASSPLGGPAKAFF. In DNA form, the CDR3 reads TGTGCCAGCAGCCCCCTCGGCGGGCCGGCTAAAGCTTTCTTT. The full variable domain, completed using reference TRBV3-1 and TRBJ1-1, is DTAVSQTPKYLVTQMGNDKSIKCEQNLGHDTMYWYKQDSKKFLKIMFSYNNKELIINETVPNRFSPKSPDKAHLNLHINSLELGDSAVYFCASSPLGGPAKAFFGQGTRLTVV.

In its sample, this clonotype was seen a few times. The gene calls are TRBV7-2 and TRBJ2-1; a weak D match, TRBD1 (5 bases). Germline V gene lookup returns CDR1 SGHTA and CDR2 FQGNSA. This CDR3 comprises 16 residues. Trimming cost V 4 bases and J 5 bases, with 18 bases left between them. The DNA of the CDR3 is TGTGCCAGCAGCTCCCTGGGGCCACAGAAAAACAATGAGCAGTTCTTC. The encoded protein is CASSSLGPQKNNEQFF. The full variable domain, completed using reference TRBV7-2 and TRBJ2-1, is GAGVSQSPSNKVTEKGKDVELRCDPISGHTALYWYRQSLGQGLEFLIYFQGNSAPDKSGLPSDRFSAERTGGSVSTLTIQRTQQEDSAVYLCASSSLGPQKNNEQFFGPGTRLTVL.

The chain joins TRBV20-1 to TRBJ2-3, with D perhaps TRBD2 (6 bases). The V and J ends lost 6 bases and 0 bases respectively, with 13 bases between them. The CDR3 contains 14 residues. The germline V gene has CDR1 DFQATT and CDR2 SNEGSKA (reference sequence). CDR3: CSARGTPSTDTQYF. The DNA for the CDR3 is TGCAGTGCCCGGGGGACTCCTAGCACAGATACGCAGTATTTT.

The chain employs TRBV21-1 and TRBJ2-1; the D segment call TRBD1 is taken from the table without a DNA check. TRBV21-1 constitutes a pseudogene. This CDR3 region has 15 residues. Here the CDR3 reads CASRVPECWGDEQFF. DNA of the CDR3: TGTGCCAGCAGGGTCCCCGAATGCTGGGGCGATGAGCAGTTCTTC.

This clonotype has more than one count but fewer than ten. The chain couples TRBV18 to TRBJ2-3; D gene ambiguous. Between the trimmed V and J ends, which lost 2 bases and 4 bases, there was a span of 13 bases. Germline V gene data show CDR1 as KGHSH and CDR2 as LQKENI. CDR3 size: 15 residues. This CDR3 is CASSPVSRAADTQYF. CDR3 sequence (DNA): TGTGCCAGCTCACCAGTTTCCCGGGCAGCAGATACGCAGTATTTT.

The V and J genes are TRBV10-3 and TRBJ2-1; tentative D call: TRBD1 (5 bases). Germline V CDR1 and CDR2: ENHRY, SYGVKD. V lost 2 bases to trimming and J lost 6 bases, with 14 bases between them. There are 15 residues in the CDR3. CDR3 sequence: CAISEGHLSVNEQFF. CDR3 nucleotides: TGTGCCATCAGTGAGGGACACCTGAGTGTCAATGAGCAGTTCTTC.

The V gene is TRBV20-1, the J gene TRBJ2-4; 7 nucleotides line up with TRBD2. Germline trimming cut 4 bases from V and 2 bases from J; bases unmatched to any gene: 5. This CDR3 contains 14 residues. Germline loops: CDR1 DFQATT, CDR2 SNEGSKA (reference sequence). CDR3 in DNA: TGCAGTGCTACTGTGGGGGGGACCAAAAACATTCAGTACTTC. Residues: CSATVGGTKNIQYF.

The J gene is TRBJ2-7, the V gene TRBV24-1; D ambiguous. The CDR3 totals 12 residues. V was trimmed by 4 bases and J by 5 bases, leaving 8 bases between them. Germline CDR1 KGHDR, CDR2 SFDVKD. The CDR3 loop reads CATSDALDEQYF. The DNA of the CDR3 is TGTGCCACCAGTGACGCCTTAGACGAGCAGTACTTC.

The sample holds a few counts of this clonotype. V usage is TRBV21-1 and J usage is TRBJ2-7; whether TRBD1, the table's D call, matches the DNA was not checked. TRBV21-1 represents a pseudogene. The CDR3 loop spans 12 amino acids. In DNA, the CDR3 is TGTGCCAGCGCTACAGGGTCCTACGAGCAGTACTTC. Translation gives CASATGSYEQYF.

The chain carries TRBV20-1 and TRBJ2-4; possibly TRBD2 for D (6 bases). CDR3 size: 15 residues. Germline loops: CDR1 DFQATT, CDR2 SNEGSKA (reference sequence). The V end lost 0 bases, the J end lost 1 base, and 10 bases lay between the germline ends. CDR3 amino acids: CSARDGGQAKNIQYF. DNA of the CDR3: TGCAGTGCTAGAGATGGAGGGCAGGCCAAAAACATTCAGTACTTC.

This clonotype was observed a handful of times. This chain links TRBV11-2 with TRBJ2-5; no clear D gene. This CDR3 contains 13 residues. Germline V gene sequence: CDR1 SGHAT, CDR2 FQNNGV. Trimming removed 5 bases from V and 4 bases from J, with 11 bases in between. The CDR3 sequence: CASSLPSGETQYF. The CDR3 DNA reads as TGTGCCAGCAGCCTCCCGTCGGGAGAGACCCAGTACTTC.

The table lists this clonotype with many counts. The chain recombines TRBV18 with TRBJ2-7; 10 nucleotides agree with TRBD2. The germline gives CDR1 KGHSH, CDR2 LQKENI. The CDR3 sequence is 15 residues long. The junction had 5 bases not matched to a gene; V was cut back by 2 bases and J by 4 bases. The CDR3 nucleotides are TGTGCCAGCTCACCATCAGCGGGAGGGCCTTACGAGCAGTACTTC. This encodes CASSPSAGGPYEQYF. Filled out from reference TRBV18 and TRBJ2-7, the complete variable domain reads NAGVMQNPRHLVRRRGQEARLRCSPMKGHSHVYWYRQLPEEGLKFMVYLQKENIIDESGMPKERFSAEFPKEGPSILRIQQVVRGDSAAYFCASSPSAGGPYEQYFGPGTRLTVT.

This clonotype was recorded many times. The chain employs TRBV4-3 and TRBJ2-1, with D possibly matching TRBD1 (5 bases). V was clipped by 3 bases and J by 9 bases, with 15 bases between them. Germline CDR1 LGHNA, CDR2 YSLEER. CDR3 length equals 14 residues. CDR3 sequence (DNA): TGCGCCAGCAGCCAGGGCAGGGTAGTCGTTGAGCAGTTCTTC. It specifies CASSQGRVVVEQFF.

This clonotype was seen a few times. The chain joins TRBV12-3 or TRBV12-4 to TRBJ1-5; possibly TRBD1 for D (6 bases). CDR3 length equals 15 residues. The V gene lost 4 bases and the J gene lost 12 bases, with 22 bases spanning the gap. The chain's CDR3 is CASSSPGTPKSHQHF. CDR3 nucleotides: TGTGCCAGCAGTTCCCCCGGGACACCCAAAAGCCACCAGCATTTT.

V is TRBV20-1 and J is TRBJ1-2, with D unresolved. The CDR3 extends over 15 amino acids. Trimming took 6 bases from V and 4 from J, leaving 21 bases between them. CDR1 is DFQATT and CDR2 is SNEGSKA in the germline V gene (reference sequence). The CDR3 here is CSARWVQGSFYGYTF. CDR3 nucleotides: TGCAGTGCAAGATGGGTTCAAGGCTCCTTCTATGGCTACACCTTC.